This T cell receptor beta chain derives from a study of T cell responses to AZD1222 COVID-19 vaccine. A remark on this clone: The antigen is unknown.

Study findings and constraints: In the spike-specific TCR repertoire, nearly half reportedly target unmutated variant regions.

Sequencing was performed with immunoSEQ multiplex PCR; in TCRdb, only in-frame clones are kept and a portion is missing. The sample shows about 86,000 clones, roughly 88% of them seen only once. Germline V gene lookup returns CDR1 MDHEN and CDR2 SYDVKM. There are 15 residues in the CDR3. V shed 7 bases, J shed 4 bases, and the junction held 11 bases outside the gene matches. The V gene is TRBV28, the J gene TRBJ1-2, with 8 bases lining up with TRBD1. Sample: peripheral blood, taken on day 0 of MenACWY control vaccination. This TCR came from an adult in good health. The CDR3 DNA is TGTGCCAGCACCTCAGGAGGGACAGGCGTCTATGGCTACACCTTC. Translation: CASTSGGTGVYGYTF.